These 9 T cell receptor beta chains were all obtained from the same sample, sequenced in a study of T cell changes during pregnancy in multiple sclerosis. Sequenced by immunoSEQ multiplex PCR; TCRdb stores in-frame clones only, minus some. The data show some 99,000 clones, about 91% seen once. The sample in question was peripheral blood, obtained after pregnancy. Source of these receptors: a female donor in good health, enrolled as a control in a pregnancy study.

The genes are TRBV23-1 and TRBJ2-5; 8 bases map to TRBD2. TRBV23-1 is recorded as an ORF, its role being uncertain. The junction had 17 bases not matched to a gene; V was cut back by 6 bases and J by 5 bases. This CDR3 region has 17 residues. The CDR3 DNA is TGCGCCAGCAGCCGACGACTCCGAGCGGGAGTTTGTGAGACCCAGTACTTC. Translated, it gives CASSRRLRAGVCETQYF.

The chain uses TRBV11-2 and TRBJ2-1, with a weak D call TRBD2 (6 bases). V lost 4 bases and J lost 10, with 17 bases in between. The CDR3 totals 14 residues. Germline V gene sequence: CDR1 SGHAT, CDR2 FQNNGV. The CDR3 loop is CASSSLRGIREQFF. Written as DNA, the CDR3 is TGTGCCAGCAGCTCCCTACGCGGGATCAGAGAGCAGTTCTTC.

CDR3 region: CASSFPGTSVTYEQYF. The CDR3 DNA follows: TGTGCCAGCAGCTTTCCTGGGACTAGCGTAACCTACGAGCAGTACTTC. The rearrangement uses TRBV7-9 and TRBJ2-7; TRBD2 agrees at 10 bases. This CDR3 has 16 residues. V was clipped by 3 bases and J by 2 bases; unmatched bases: 7. CDR1 and CDR2 (germline): SEHNR, FQNEAQ (reference sequence).

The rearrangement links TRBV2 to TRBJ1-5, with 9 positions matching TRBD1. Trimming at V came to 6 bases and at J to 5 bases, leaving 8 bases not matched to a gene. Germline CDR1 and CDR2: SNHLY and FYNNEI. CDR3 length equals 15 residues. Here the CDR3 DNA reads TGTGCCAGCAGGACTGACAGGGGGTCCGATCAGCCCCAGCATTTT. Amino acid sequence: CASRTDRGSDQPQHF.

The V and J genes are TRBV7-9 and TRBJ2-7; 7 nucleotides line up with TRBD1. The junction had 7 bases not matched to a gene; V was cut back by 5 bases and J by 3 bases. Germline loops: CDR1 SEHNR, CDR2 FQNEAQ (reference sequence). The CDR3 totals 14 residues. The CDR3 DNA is TGTGCCAGCAGCCCAAGAGGACAGGTCTACGAGCAGTACTTC. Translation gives CASSPRGQVYEQYF.

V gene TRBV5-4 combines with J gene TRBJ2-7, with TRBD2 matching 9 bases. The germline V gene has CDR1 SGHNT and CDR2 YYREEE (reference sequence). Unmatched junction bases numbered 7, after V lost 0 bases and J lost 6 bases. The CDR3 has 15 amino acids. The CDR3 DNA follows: TGTGCCAGCAGCTTGGAGCTAGCGGGGCTCTCCGAGCAGTACTTC. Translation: CASSLELAGLSEQYF.

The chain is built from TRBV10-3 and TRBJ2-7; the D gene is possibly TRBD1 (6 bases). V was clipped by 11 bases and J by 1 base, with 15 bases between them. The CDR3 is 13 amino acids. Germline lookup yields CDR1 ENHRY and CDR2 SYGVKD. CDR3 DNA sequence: TGTGCCGTCCGGGACACCGAGTCCTACGAGCAGTACTTC. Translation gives CAVRDTESYEQYF.

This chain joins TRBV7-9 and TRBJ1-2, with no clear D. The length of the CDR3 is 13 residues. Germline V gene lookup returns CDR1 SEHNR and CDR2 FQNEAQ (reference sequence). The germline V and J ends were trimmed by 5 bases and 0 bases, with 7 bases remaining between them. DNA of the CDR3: TGTGCCAGCAGCCCAGTCGCTAACTATGGCTACACCTTC. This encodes CASSPVANYGYTF.

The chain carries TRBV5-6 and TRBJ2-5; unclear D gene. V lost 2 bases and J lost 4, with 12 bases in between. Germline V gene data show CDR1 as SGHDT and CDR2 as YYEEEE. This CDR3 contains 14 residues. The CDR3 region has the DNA TGTGCCAGCAGCTTACTACCTTCGGGAGAGACCCAGTACTTC. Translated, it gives CASSLLPSGETQYF.